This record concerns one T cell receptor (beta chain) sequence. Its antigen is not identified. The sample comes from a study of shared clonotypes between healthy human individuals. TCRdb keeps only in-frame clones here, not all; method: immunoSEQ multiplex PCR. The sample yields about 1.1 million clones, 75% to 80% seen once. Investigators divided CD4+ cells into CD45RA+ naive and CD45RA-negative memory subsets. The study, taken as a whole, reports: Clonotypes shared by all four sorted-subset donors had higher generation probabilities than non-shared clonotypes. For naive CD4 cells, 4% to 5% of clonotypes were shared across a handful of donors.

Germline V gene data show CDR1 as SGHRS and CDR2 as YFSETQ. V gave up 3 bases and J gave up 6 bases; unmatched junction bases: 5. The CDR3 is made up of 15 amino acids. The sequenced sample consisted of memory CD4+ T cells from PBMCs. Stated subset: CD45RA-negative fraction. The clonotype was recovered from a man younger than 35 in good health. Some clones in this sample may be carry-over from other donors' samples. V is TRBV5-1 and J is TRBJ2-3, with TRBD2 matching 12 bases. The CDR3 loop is CASSSLAGGPDTQYF. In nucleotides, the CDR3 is TGCGCCAGCAGCTCCCTAGCGGGAGGGCCCGATACGCAGTATTTT.